This TCR beta chain was sequenced during a study of shared clonotypes between healthy human individuals. Study summary: CD4 naive cells filled three plates per donor, CD4 memory three, CD8 naive two and CD8 memory one.

Division of CD4+ cells produced a CD45RA+ naive subset and a CD45RA-negative memory subset. As to this clone: Antigen specificity is unknown.

The study, taken as a whole, reports: Only blood underwent sampling, and tissue repertoires likely differ.

At a deep level, the assay was run. Clones were sequenced by immunoSEQ multiplex PCR, and TCRdb holds only the in-frame ones, with some missing. The profile shows 2,500,000 or so clones, roughly 90% of them singletons. CDR1 and CDR2 from the germline V gene are MGHRA and YSYEKL. This CDR3 contains 15 residues. The V and J ends lost 5 bases and 5 bases, in that order; junction bases with no gene match: 5. Material for sequencing was naive CD4+ T cells from PBMCs. The subset denotes: CD45RA+ positively selected. The sequence was collected from a man between 18 and 35 years old in good health. Some clones in this sample may be carry-over from other donors' samples. The V and J genes are TRBV4-1 and TRBJ2-1; TRBD2 aligns across 11 bases. The CDR3 region has the DNA TGCGCCAGCAGCGTCTTGGGACTAGCGGACAATGAGCAGTTCTTC. Residues: CASSVLGLADNEQFF.